This entry lists 20 T cell receptor beta chains sequenced from one sample in a study of blood T cell repertoires in COVID-19. The table came from immunoSEQ multiplex PCR; TCRdb's copy has only in-frame clones and leaves some out. The sample holds about 350,000 clones, 88% seen once. The sequenced material came from PBMCs or T cells enriched from blood (not recorded which). These receptors originate from a woman aged 30 to 39 who had been exposed to COVID-19.

The gene calls are TRBV30 and TRBJ2-7, with D tentatively TRBD1 (6 bases). The ends were cut back, 3 bases at V and 6 bases at J, with 12 bases in the middle. The length of the CDR3 is 12 residues. Germline-derived CDR1 and CDR2 are GTSNPN and SVGIG (reference sequence). CDR3 sequence reads: CAWRHSGVEQYF. The DNA of the CDR3 is TGTGCCTGGAGGCACTCAGGGGTCGAGCAGTACTTC.

The J gene is TRBJ1-6, the V gene TRBV30; a possible D gene is TRBD1 (6 bases). Germline assignment: CDR1 GTSNPN and CDR2 SVGIG (reference sequence). V lost 3 bases and J lost 1, with 7 bases in between. The CDR3 sequence is 14 residues long. The CDR3 nucleotides are TGTGCCTGGAGCGGACAGTCCTATAATTCACCCCTCCACTTT. Its translation: CAWSGQSYNSPLHF.

This clone was detected a few times. The chain employs TRBV3-1 (or the pseudogene TRBV3-2) and TRBJ1-4; perhaps TRBD1 as D (5 bases). Germline CDR1 and CDR2: LGHDT and YNNKEL (reference sequence). V was clipped by 5 bases and J by 14 bases, with 18 bases between them. This CDR3 has 13 residues. The CDR3 spells CASSASGSPGLFF. Written as DNA, the CDR3 is TGTGCCAGCAGCGCTTCAGGGTCCCCCGGGCTGTTTTTT.

The chain combines TRBV15 with TRBJ1-5, with unresolved D. V lost 0 bases and J 4 bases, leaving 4 bases between the germline ends. This CDR3 is built from 13 residues. Germline assignment: CDR1 LNHNV and CDR2 YYDKDF (reference sequence). CDR3 coding DNA: TGTGCCACCAGCAGAGATCGGAATCAGCCCCAGCATTTT. Translation gives CATSRDRNQPQHF. The whole variable domain, filled in from reference TRBV15 and TRBJ1-5, reads DAMVIQNPRYQVTQFGKPVTLSCSQTLNHNVMYWYQQKSSQAPKLLFHYYDKDFNNEADTPDNFQSRRPNTSFCFLDIRSPGLGDTAMYLCATSRDRNQPQHFGDGTRLSIL.

The CDR3 DNA sequence: TGTGCCAGCTCACCAACACTAGCGGGAGGGGACGAGCAGTACTTC. This encodes CASSPTLAGGDEQYF. The chain employs TRBV18 and TRBJ2-7; 13 nucleotides line up with TRBD2. V gave up 2 bases and J gave up 5 bases; unmatched junction bases: 3. Per germline, CDR1 KGHSH and CDR2 LQKENI. The length of the CDR3 is 15 residues.

A single count supports this clone. The chain employs TRBV9 and TRBJ1-3; 7 bases agree with TRBD1. Germline CDR1 reads SGDLS; CDR2 reads YYNGEE. The trim removed 4 bases at V and 2 bases at J, leaving 6 bases unmatched. The CDR3 is 15 amino acids. This chain's CDR3 is CASSRGQGAGNTIYF. CDR3 coding DNA: TGTGCCAGCAGCCGCGGGCAGGGGGCTGGAAACACCATATATTTT.

The J gene is TRBJ2-3, the V gene TRBV4-2; 8 bases map to TRBD2. The CDR3 loop spans 17 amino acids. Per germline, CDR1 LGHNA and CDR2 YNFKEQ. Trimming removed 0 bases from V and 6 bases from J; junction bases left unmatched: 11. CDR3 region: CASSQEPGLGSFDTQYF. CDR3 bases: TGTGCCAGCAGCCAAGAGCCGGGACTAGGGAGCTTCGATACGCAGTATTTT.

The chain employs TRBV14 and TRBJ1-4, with D unresolved. V lost 0 bases, J lost 4 bases, and 3 bases lay in between. Germline V gene data show CDR1 as SGHDN and CDR2 as FVKESK. This CDR3 contains 13 residues. The CDR3 DNA follows: TGTGCCAGCAGCCAAGACAATAATGAAAAACTGTTTTTT. It codes for CASSQDNNEKLFF.

The V gene is TRBV10-1, the J gene TRBJ2-5; a possible D gene is TRBD1 (6 bases). Germline CDR1 WNHNN, CDR2 SYGVQD (reference sequence). There are 13 residues in the CDR3. The V gene lost 4 bases and the J gene lost 5 bases, with 11 bases spanning the gap. CDR3: CASSAGVAETQYF. The DNA of the CDR3 is TGCGCCAGCAGTGCAGGGGTTGCGGAGACCCAGTACTTC.

The chain uses TRBV11-3 and TRBJ2-1; TRBD2 matches at 9 bases. Unmatched junction bases numbered 10, after V lost 0 bases and J lost 4 bases. This CDR3 is built from 18 residues. Germline values: CDR1 SGHNT, CDR2 YENEEA. CDR3 coding DNA: TGTGCCAGCAGCTTAGATGGGGGTAGCGGGAGTCAATACAATGAGCAGTTCTTC. Translation: CASSLDGGSGSQYNEQFF.

V and J are TRBV27 and TRBJ2-5; D is ambiguous. Looked up from germline, CDR1 is MNHEY and CDR2 is SMNVEV (reference sequence). V was trimmed by 3 bases and J by 5 bases, leaving 13 bases between them. This CDR3 comprises 14 residues. The DNA for the CDR3 is TGTGCCAGCAGTTTTATAAGCTCCCGGGAGACCCAGTACTTC. Translation gives CASSFISSRETQYF.

V gene TRBV15 combines with J gene TRBJ1-1; perhaps TRBD1 as D (6 bases). The CDR3 consists of 12 residues. CDR1 and CDR2 from the germline V gene are LNHNV and YYDKDF (reference sequence). V lost 5 bases to trimming and J lost 5 bases, with 9 bases between them. CDR3 sequence (DNA): TGTGCCACCAGCTCAGGGGCGACTGAAGCTTTCTTT. It translates to CATSSGATEAFF. The full variable domain, with the rest looked up from reference TRBV15 and TRBJ1-1, is DAMVIQNPRYQVTQFGKPVTLSCSQTLNHNVMYWYQQKSSQAPKLLFHYYDKDFNNEADTPDNFQSRRPNTSFCFLDIRSPGLGDTAMYLCATSSGATEAFFGQGTRLTVV.

CDR3 sequence reads: CATVGGANVLTF. The CDR3 DNA follows: TGTGCGACAGTCGGTGGGGCCAACGTCCTGACTTTC. The rearrangement joins TRBV28 to TRBJ2-6; tentative D call: TRBD1 (5 bases). The CDR3 extends over 12 amino acids. CDR1 is MDHEN and CDR2 is SYDVKM in the germline V gene. The full variable domain, in which reference TRBV28 and TRBJ2-6 provide the parts outside the CDR3, is DVKVTQSSRYLVKRTGEKVFLECVQDMDHENMFWYRQDPGLGLRLIYFSYDVKMKEKGDIPEGYSVSREKKERFSLILESASTNQTSMYLCATVGGANVLTFGAGSRLTVL.

This clone was observed a single time. The CDR3: CASSLVGAGVADTQYF. CDR3 nucleotides: TGCGCCAGCAGCCTAGTGGGAGCGGGAGTTGCAGATACGCAGTATTTT. The genes are TRBV4-1 and TRBJ2-3; TRBD2 agrees at 8 bases. The length of the CDR3 is 16 residues. Germline CDR1 reads MGHRA; CDR2 reads YSYEKL. V shed 4 bases, J shed 4 bases, and the junction held 10 bases outside the gene matches.

This chain connects TRBV19 to TRBJ1-1; a possible D gene is TRBD1 (5 bases). Germline CDR1 and CDR2: LNHDA and SQIVND (reference sequence). The CDR3 sequence is 12 residues long. Deletions cut 8 bases from V and 4 bases from J, with 11 bases between. CDR3 bases: TGTGCCAGTCGACGGGGGGTCACTGAAGCTTTCTTT. Encoded protein: CASRRGVTEAFF.

The rearrangement uses TRBV30 and TRBJ1-3; 8 positions agree with TRBD1. The CDR3 has 15 residues. Germline V gene data show CDR1 as GTSNPN and CDR2 as SVGIG (reference sequence). The CDR3 bases are TGTGCGAGAGGGGGGACAGGACCCTCTGGAAACACCATATATTTT. Translating it yields CARGGTGPSGNTIYF.

The chain carries TRBV18 and TRBJ2-7; 10 bases line up with TRBD2. Germline V gene sequence: CDR1 KGHSH, CDR2 LQKENI. After removal of 3 bases from V and 2 bases from J, the junction contained 1 base not matched to a gene. The CDR3 runs to 14 residues. CDR3 loop: CASSPGLAAYEQYF. Written as DNA, the CDR3 is TGTGCCAGCTCACCCGGACTAGCGGCCTACGAGCAGTACTTC. Complete variable domain (other parts from reference TRBV18 and TRBJ2-7): NAGVMQNPRHLVRRRGQEARLRCSPMKGHSHVYWYRQLPEEGLKFMVYLQKENIIDESGMPKERFSAEFPKEGPSILRIQQVVRGDSAAYFCASSPGLAAYEQYFGPGTRLTVT.

This clone was seen once. The genes are TRBV28 and TRBJ1-5; no firm D call. The CDR3 spans 14 residues. Germline CDR1 and CDR2: MDHEN and SYDVKM. V shed 3 bases and J shed 4 bases, with 10 bases lying between them. CDR3 coding DNA: TGTGCCAGCAGTTTTTCGAGATCTAATCAGCCCCAGCATTTT. Translated: CASSFSRSNQPQHF.

The J gene is TRBJ2-4, the V gene TRBV5-1; D unclear. CDR3 length equals 17 residues. CDR1 and CDR2 (germline): SGHRS, YFSETQ. Trimming stripped 3 bases from V and 0 bases from J, with 16 bases between. The CDR3 sequence: CASSYEQGGLAKNIQYF. The CDR3 DNA reads TGCGCCAGCAGCTACGAGCAAGGCGGATTAGCCAAAAACATTCAGTACTTC.

The chain couples TRBV4-2 to TRBJ1-3; maybe TRBD1 (6 bases). From germline, CDR1 is LGHNA and CDR2 YNFKEQ. The CDR3 runs 15 residues. The germline V and J ends were trimmed by 1 base and 4 bases, with 11 bases remaining between them. CDR3 coding DNA: TGTGCCAGCAGCCAAGCCGGGGGGCCGGGAAACACCATATATTTT. Its translation is CASSQAGGPGNTIYF.